This T cell receptor beta chain was obtained from a study of blood T cell repertoires in COVID-19. Whole-study context: There were acute and convalescent COVID-19 samples, and they came from the United States, Italy and Spain. Sources were T cells, B-cell-depleted T cells, or PBMCs; the material itself was cDNA or gDNA.

Trimming took off 4 bases at V and 2 bases at J, with 14 bases between the two ends. Looked up from germline, CDR1 is LGHDT and CDR2 is YNNKEL (reference sequence). The CDR3 contains 16 residues. Participants were placed into cohorts based on the clinical history they reported. Per the original methods: The authors estimated nucleated cell counts from reference gene primer amplification. The method was immunoSEQ multiplex PCR; TCRdb's version includes in-frame clones alone and lacks a portion of them. D and trimming come from the DNA, and the V and J calls and clone size come from that table. This sample has roughly 380,000 clones, with roughly 90% found just once.

The receptor was derived from a woman aged 30 to 39 who had been exposed to COVID-19. The rearrangement links TRBV3-1 (or the pseudogene TRBV3-2) to TRBJ2-2; possibly TRBD2 for D (7 bases). Sequencing was performed on PBMCs or T cells enriched from blood (not recorded which). For the CDR3, the DNA is TGTGCCAGCAGCCCAAGGGGGGGGTTCAACACCGGGGAGCTGTTTTTT. It specifies CASSPRGGFNTGELFF.